These 31 T cell receptor beta chains were all obtained from the same sample, sequenced in a study of blood T cell repertoires in COVID-19. Generated by immunoSEQ multiplex PCR, the TCRdb table keeps only in-frame clones and is missing some. The data hold around 460,000 clones, with about 90% observed a single time. The sequenced material came from peripheral blood. The receptors derive from a man aged 18 to 30 with COVID-19, enrolled during active disease.

The rearrangement uses TRBV15 and TRBJ2-7, with D possibly matching TRBD2 (5 bases). Germline V gives CDR1 LNHNV, CDR2 YYDKDF (reference sequence). This CDR3 has 14 amino acids. Trimming left V 0 bases short and J 7 bases short, with 13 bases between. As DNA, the CDR3 is TGTGCCACCAGCAGAGACCGCGGGTTTTTAGAGCAGTACTTC. It is translated as CATSRDRGFLEQYF.

The chain joins TRBV7-9 to TRBJ2-3; D remains unclear. Germline lookup yields CDR1 SEHNR and CDR2 FQNEAQ (reference sequence). V lost 2 bases and J 5 bases, leaving 8 bases between the germline ends. This CDR3 spans 13 amino acids. The CDR3 DNA reads TGTGCCAGCAGCTTACGTCGCGGAGATACGCAGTATTTT. Translating it yields CASSLRRGDTQYF. Filled out from reference TRBV7-9 and TRBJ2-3, the complete variable domain reads DTGVSQNPRHKITKRGQNVTFRCDPISEHNRLYWYRQTLGQGPEFLTYFQNEAQLEKSRLLSDRFSAERPKGSFSTLEIQRTEQGDSAMYLCASSLRRGDTQYFGPGTRLTVL.

V usage is TRBV13 and J usage is TRBJ2-5; 10 bases line up with TRBD1. Germline loops: CDR1 PRHDT, CDR2 FYEKMQ (reference sequence). This CDR3 is built from 14 residues. With 9 bases clipped from V and 4 bases from J, the junction kept 8 bases outside the gene matches. The CDR3 DNA reads TGTGCCAGTCGGAGACAGGGGGCGGGAGAGACCCAGTACTTC. Translation: CASRRQGAGETQYF.

The CDR3 DNA sequence: TGCGCCAGCAGCCCCCGGTTCTCCACGGCCGGGGGAGGAAACACCATATATTTT. This sequence encodes CASSPRFSTAGGGNTIYF. The chain uses TRBV5-1 and TRBJ1-3, with a weak D call TRBD1 (5 bases). CDR1 and CDR2 from the germline V gene are SGHRS and YFSETQ. The CDR3 spans 18 residues. V was cut by 4 bases and J by 4 bases, with 24 bases left in between.

The CDR3, as DNA: TGCGCCAGTAAGGGAGGCGGGGGGGCAGATACGCAGTATTTT. Residues: CASKGGGGADTQYF. The V and J genes are TRBV10-2 and TRBJ2-3; TRBD2 matches at 9 bases. The CDR3 consists of 14 residues. The ends lost 9 bases at V and 4 bases at J; junction bases unmatched: 8. Germline-derived CDR1 and CDR2 are WSHSY and SAAADI.

This chain links TRBV13 with TRBJ1-3; D possibly corresponds to TRBD1 (5 bases). The CDR3 covers 12 residues. Between the trimmed V and J ends, which lost 4 bases and 8 bases, there was a span of 9 bases. Germline V CDR1 and CDR2: PRHDT, FYEKMQ (reference sequence). The CDR3 spells CASSSGGDTIYF. The CDR3 DNA reads as TGTGCCAGCAGCTCGGGGGGGGACACCATATATTTT.

V and J are TRBV3-1 (or the pseudogene TRBV3-2) and TRBJ2-4; D gene uncertain. The CDR3 contains 15 residues. Germline V lookup: CDR1 LGHDT, CDR2 YNNKEL (reference sequence). Trimming removed 1 base at V and 8 bases at J, with 15 bases between. This CDR3 is CASSQGDGEHHIQYF. The CDR3 DNA is TGTGCCAGCAGCCAAGGTGACGGAGAACATCACATTCAGTACTTC.

The chain has TRBV5-4 and TRBJ2-2, with TRBD2 matching over 10 bases. The J segment lost 4 bases and the V segment lost 3 bases, leaving 9 bases of the junction unmatched. Germline values: CDR1 SGHNT, CDR2 YYREEE (reference sequence). There are 17 residues in the CDR3. DNA for the CDR3: TGTGCCAGCAGCTCAGCTGGGAGCGGGAGGGCCACCGGGGAGCTGTTTTTT. Protein: CASSSAGSGRATGELFF.

This clone came up once. This chain uses TRBV11-2 with TRBJ2-7, with 10 bases matching TRBD2. Germline V lookup: CDR1 SGHAT, CDR2 FQNNGV. V gave up 5 bases and J gave up 3 bases; unmatched junction bases: 7. The CDR3 extends over 15 amino acids. The CDR3 here is CASSREASGGYEQYF. Written as DNA, the CDR3 is TGTGCCAGCAGCCGGGAGGCTAGCGGGGGCTACGAGCAGTACTTC. The variable domain in full, completed from reference TRBV11-2 and TRBJ2-7, reads EAGVAQSPRYKIIEKRQSVAFWCNPISGHATLYWYQQILGQGPKLLIQFQNNGVVDDSQLPKDRFSAERLKGVDSTLKIQPAKLEDSAVYLCASSREASGGYEQYFGPGTRLTVT.

This chain uses TRBV6-2 or TRBV6-3 with TRBJ1-6; D is uncertain. The CDR3 has 13 residues. Germline V gene data show CDR1 as MNHEY and CDR2 as SVGEGT. V lost 3 bases and J lost 12, with 12 bases in between. DNA for the CDR3: TGTGCCAGCAGTTATTCAGTAAGCGTACCCCTCCACTTT. It codes for CASSYSVSVPLHF.

This clone was recorded once. V and J are TRBV4-1 and TRBJ2-1, with TRBD2 matching over 12 bases. V shed 3 bases and J 7 bases; nucleotides not matched to a gene: 7. The germline gives CDR1 MGHRA, CDR2 YSYEKL. The CDR3 is made up of 16 amino acids. In nucleotides, the CDR3 is TGCGCCAGCAGCCACGCTAGACTAGCGGGAGAAAATGAGCAGTTCTTC. Protein: CASSHARLAGENEQFF.

This clone was picked up one time. The chain carries TRBV19 and TRBJ1-1; 9 nucleotides align to TRBD1. Per the germline V gene, CDR1 is LNHDA and CDR2 is SQIVND (reference sequence). This CDR3 region has 15 residues. V lost 7 bases and J lost 0; bases outside the gene matches: 6. The chain's CDR3 is CASNPGTGLNTEAFF. Here the CDR3 DNA reads TGTGCCAGTAACCCCGGGACAGGGTTGAACACTGAAGCTTTCTTT.

The chain joins TRBV7-9 to TRBJ2-2; tentative D call: TRBD1 (5 bases). Between the trimmed V and J ends, which lost 0 bases and 5 bases, there was a span of 7 bases. This CDR3 region has 14 residues. The germline V gene encodes CDR1 SEHNR and CDR2 FQNEAQ (reference sequence). CDR3: CASSLAGHTGELFF. CDR3 DNA: TGTGCCAGCAGCTTAGCAGGACATACCGGGGAGCTGTTTTTT.

The chain joins TRBV18 to TRBJ2-1; D is possibly TRBD2 (6 bases). Germline-derived CDR1 and CDR2 are KGHSH and LQKENI. The germline V and J ends were trimmed by 0 bases and 3 bases, with 12 bases remaining between them. This CDR3 is built from 16 residues. This CDR3 reads CASSPPRGLHYNEQFF. The DNA of the CDR3 is TGTGCCAGCTCACCACCGAGGGGACTCCACTACAATGAGCAGTTCTTC.

The chain recombines TRBV7-9 with TRBJ1-2; tentatively, D is TRBD1 (6 bases). The CDR3 sequence is 16 residues long. Trimming removed 0 bases at V and 7 bases at J, with 18 bases between. Germline CDR1 reads SEHNR; CDR2 reads FQNEAQ (reference sequence). The CDR3 nucleotides are TGTGCCAGCAGCTTAGCGGGGGCAGGGTCCGTAGGTGGCTACACCTTC. Residues: CASSLAGAGSVGGYTF.

The chain uses TRBV6-5 and TRBJ2-1; D remains ambiguous. There are 11 residues in the CDR3. V gave up 6 bases and J gave up 4 bases, with 4 bases separating them. The germline gives CDR1 MNHEY, CDR2 SVGAGI. The CDR3 protein is CASSMYNEQFF. The CDR3 region has the DNA TGTGCCAGCAGCATGTACAATGAGCAGTTCTTC.

The V call is TRBV6-6, the J call TRBJ1-1; the D gene is possibly TRBD1 (6 bases). Between the trimmed V and J ends, which lost 7 bases and 1 base, there was a span of 22 bases. The CDR3 is 17 amino acids. Germline loops: CDR1 MNHNY, CDR2 SVGAGI (reference sequence). CDR3 amino acids: CASIRGSRGHSNTEAFF. The CDR3 DNA is TGTGCCAGCATTCGAGGAAGCAGGGGTCATTCGAACACTGAAGCTTTCTTT.

This clone was counted a few times. The V gene is TRBV13, the J gene TRBJ2-7, with D tentatively TRBD2 (6 bases). The V gene lost 4 bases and the J gene lost 1 base, with 17 bases spanning the gap. The CDR3 is 16 amino acids. Germline CDR1 and CDR2: PRHDT and FYEKMQ (reference sequence). The CDR3 loop is CASSSWIGGTSYEQYF. The CDR3 bases are TGTGCCAGCAGCTCTTGGATCGGCGGGACGTCCTACGAGCAGTACTTC.

The chain joins TRBV13 to TRBJ1-1; 7 nucleotides agree with TRBD1. Germline V gene lookup returns CDR1 PRHDT and CDR2 FYEKMQ (reference sequence). The CDR3 consists of 16 residues. V lost 0 bases and J lost 0; bases outside the gene matches: 4. CDR3 protein: CASSLGTGIMNTEAFF. The CDR3 bases are TGTGCCAGCAGCTTAGGGACAGGGATCATGAACACTGAAGCTTTCTTT.

The rearrangement joins TRBV11-3 to TRBJ2-7; 11 bases align to TRBD2. The CDR3 runs 18 residues. Germline lookup yields CDR1 SGHNT and CDR2 YENEEA. V was pared by 0 bases and J by 3 bases, with 10 bases of the junction left unmatched. The CDR3 DNA reads TGTGCCAGCAGCTTAGAGCTCCCCCTAGCGGGAGGACACTACGAGCAGTACTTC. This gives the protein CASSLELPLAGGHYEQYF.

This clone has just one count. Other DNA sequences of this sample code for an identical CDR3. This rearrangement joins TRBV5-1 to TRBJ2-7; 9 bases agree with TRBD1. V shed 4 bases and J 4 bases; nucleotides not matched to a gene: 6. The CDR3 has 14 amino acids. The germline V gene encodes CDR1 SGHRS and CDR2 YFSETQ. The CDR3 here is CASSLGTGKYEQYF. The CDR3 region has the DNA TGCGCCAGCAGCCTGGGGACAGGGAAGTACGAGCAGTACTTC. Based on the CDR3 plus reference TRBV5-1 and TRBJ2-7, the full variable domain is KAGVTQTPRYLIKTRGQQVTLSCSPISGHRSVSWYQQTPGQGLQFLFEYFSETQRNKGNFPGRFSGRQFSNSRSEMNVSTLELGDSALYLCASSLGTGKYEQYFGPGTRLTVT.

The chain carries TRBV4-1 and TRBJ2-7; TRBD2 agrees at 10 bases. This CDR3 contains 15 residues. The V gene's germline CDR1 is MGHRA and CDR2 YSYEKL. J was trimmed by 0 bases and V by 5 bases; bases with no gene match: 4. The CDR3 sequence: CASSTGTSVSYEQYF. Here the CDR3 DNA reads TGCGCCAGCAGCACCGGGACTAGCGTCTCCTACGAGCAGTACTTC.

The gene calls are TRBV5-5 and TRBJ1-4, with TRBD1 identical over 7 bases. The CDR3 is made up of 15 amino acids. Germline loops: CDR1 SGHKS, CDR2 YYEKEE (reference sequence). Trimming removed 0 bases from V and 4 bases from J; junction bases left unmatched: 3. The CDR3 DNA reads TGTGCCAGCAGCTTGGGGGACAGAGATAATGAAAAACTGTTTTTT. Amino acids: CASSLGDRDNEKLFF.

For this clone: Compared with germline, one end of the junction differs, possibly owing to a read error. The genes are TRBV30 and TRBJ1-3; D call uncertain. CDR1 is GTSNPN, CDR2 SVGIG, per germline (reference sequence). This CDR3 comprises 13 residues. The CDR3 bases are TGTGCCTGGAGTGAACAGCCGGGAAACATCATATATTTT. This gives the protein CAWSEQPGNIIYF.

J is TRBJ2-6 and V is TRBV5-5; TRBD1 is a possible D gene (5 bases). The CDR3 loop spans 19 amino acids. CDR1 SGHKS and CDR2 YYEKEE come from the germline V gene (reference sequence). Deletions cut 2 bases from V and 0 bases from J, with 18 bases between. CDR3 DNA sequence: TGTGCCAGCAGCTTAGAGGTTACCAGGGTGGGCTCTGGGGCCAACGTCCTGACTTTC. This sequence encodes CASSLEVTRVGSGANVLTF.

J is TRBJ2-7 and V is TRBV29-1, with a possible D match to TRBD2 (5 bases). CDR3 length equals 13 residues. The V end lost 6 bases, the J end lost 3 bases, and 15 bases lay between the germline ends. Germline values: CDR1 SQVTM, CDR2 ANQGSEA. The CDR3 sequence: CSVFLTSGYEQYF. In DNA, the CDR3 is TGCAGCGTCTTCCTCACCAGCGGCTACGAGCAGTACTTC.

The rearrangement joins TRBV30 to TRBJ1-4; 10 nucleotides line up with TRBD1. The CDR3 loop spans 15 amino acids. V dropped 5 bases and J dropped 6; count of bases not matched to a gene: 9. CDR1 and CDR2 (germline): GTSNPN, SVGIG (reference sequence). The DNA for the CDR3 is TGTGCCTGGGCCTCCCTGGGACAGGGGTATGAAAAACTGTTTTTT. Its translation is CAWASLGQGYEKLFF.

This clone appeared once. This chain connects TRBV19 to TRBJ2-7; the D gene is possibly TRBD1 (6 bases). CDR3 length: 14 residues. The V gene's germline CDR1 is LNHDA and CDR2 SQIVND (reference sequence). V was shortened by 6 bases and J by 0 bases, with 12 bases between the two germline ends. The CDR3 here is CASRGTGSSYEQYF. For the CDR3, the DNA is TGTGCCAGTAGGGGAACAGGGAGCTCCTACGAGCAGTACTTC. The full variable domain, its missing parts supplied by reference TRBV19 and TRBJ2-7, is DGGITQSPKYLFRKEGQNVTLSCEQNLNHDAMYWYRQDPGQGLRLIYYSQIVNDFQKGDIAEGYSVSREKKESFPLTVTSAQKNPTAFYLCASRGTGSSYEQYFGPGTRLTVT.

This chain links TRBV30 with TRBJ1-1; 7 bases map to TRBD1. The CDR3 totals 13 residues. The germline CDR1 and CDR2 sequences are GTSNPN and SVGIG (reference sequence). V lost 3 bases and J lost 5; bases outside the gene matches: 6. The CDR3 spells CAWRTGMRTEAFF. The CDR3 DNA reads TGTGCCTGGAGGACAGGGATGAGGACTGAAGCTTTCTTT.

This rearrangement joins TRBV27 to TRBJ2-1, with unresolved D. CDR3 length: 11 amino acids. Germline V gene lookup returns CDR1 MNHEY and CDR2 SMNVEV (reference sequence). V lost 6 bases and J 15 bases, leaving 15 bases between the germline ends. The CDR3 reads CASSSLEIWFF. DNA for the CDR3: TGTGCCAGCAGCTCCCTAGAAATCTGGTTCTTC.

The chain uses TRBV27 and TRBJ2-7, with 9 positions matching TRBD1. V shed 3 bases and J 3 bases; nucleotides not matched to a gene: 6. The CDR3 loop spans 15 amino acids. Looked up from germline, CDR1 is MNHEY and CDR2 is SMNVEV (reference sequence). Here the CDR3 reads CASSFRDRVFYEQYF. CDR3 nucleotide sequence: TGTGCCAGCAGTTTTCGGGACAGGGTTTTCTACGAGCAGTACTTC.